Presented here are 14 T cell receptor beta chains from one specimen sequenced in a study of blood T cells in healthy people across ages. It was with a sample-barcoded 5' primer and a J-beta primer mix that a second PCR of roughly 7 to 12 cycles was run. A single record per CDR3 protein comes from TCRdb applying MiXCR to the 5' RACE reads. The data contain roughly 860,000 distinct CDR3 sequences, 62% of them seen just once; the ten biggest clones take up around 30%. The sequenced sample consisted of blood. These receptors came from a man aged 30 to 45 in good health.

The chain links TRBV9 to TRBJ2-1; D may correspond to TRBD1 or TRBD2 (5 bases each). CDR1 SGDLS and CDR2 YYNGEE come from the germline V gene. V lost 4 bases, J lost 10 bases, and 12 bases lay in between. This CDR3 region has 12 residues. The CDR3 protein is CASSSLGDEQFF. The CDR3 DNA is TGTGCCAGCAGCTCACTGGGGGACGAGCAGTTCTTC.

The CDR3 coding sequence is TGTGCCAGCAGCCCCGGACAGGGCGGAGCAGCTTTCTTT. Residues: CASSPGQGGAAFF. This sequence joins TRBV5-5 and TRBJ1-1; TRBD1 matches 8 bases. The germline gives CDR1 SGHKS, CDR2 YYEKEE (reference sequence). CDR3 length: 13 residues. V gave up 4 bases and J gave up 10 bases; unmatched junction bases: 9.

This sequence joins TRBV12-3 or TRBV12-4 and TRBJ2-3, with unresolved D. The CDR3 runs 14 residues. The V end was cut by 8 bases, the J end by 1 base, with 13 bases between. As DNA, the CDR3 is TGTGCCAGCTTAGAGCTAGACGGCACAGATACGCAGTATTTT. Its protein product is CASLELDGTDTQYF.

This clonotype has a single count. The CDR3 DNA is TGTGCCAGCAGTGAGACAGCCAGCAATCAGCCCCAGCATTTT. Protein sequence: CASSETASNQPQHF. The V and J genes are TRBV6-1 and TRBJ1-5, with D perhaps matching TRBD1 (5 bases). Between the trimmed V and J ends, which lost 3 bases and 1 base, there was a span of 7 bases. Germline values: CDR1 MNHNS, CDR2 SASEGT. CDR3 length: 14 residues.

This sequence joins TRBV25-1 and TRBJ1-2, with 7 bases fitting TRBD1. From germline, CDR1 is MGHDK and CDR2 SYGVNS. The CDR3 sequence is 13 residues long. Trimming at V came to 6 bases and at J to 3 bases, leaving 4 bases not matched to a gene. The CDR3 is CASRGQAYYGYTF. The CDR3 DNA is TGTGCCAGCAGAGGACAGGCCTACTATGGCTACACCTTC.

The chain combines TRBV5-1 with TRBJ2-7; D ambiguous. CDR3 size: 15 residues. CDR1 and CDR2 from the germline V gene are SGHRS and YFSETQ. Trimming took off 2 bases at V and 2 bases at J, with 14 bases between the two ends. CDR3 sequence: CASSFNGWNPYEQYF. DNA for the CDR3: TGCGCCAGCAGCTTCAATGGGTGGAACCCCTACGAGCAGTACTTC.

This clonotype was seen more than once but under ten times. V gene TRBV7-3 combines with J gene TRBJ1-2, with TRBD1 identical over 8 bases. This CDR3 is 13 amino acids long. Trimming cost V 5 bases and J 4 bases; bases outside gene matches: 3. Germline lookup yields CDR1 SGHTA and CDR2 FQGTGA. The DNA for the CDR3 is TGTGCCAGCAGCGGCACAGGGGGCTATGGCTACACCTTC. This translates into CASSGTGGYGYTF.

J is TRBJ1-2 and V is TRBV6-4; TRBD1 is a possible D gene (5 bases). There are 13 residues in the CDR3. V lost 7 bases, J lost 6 bases, and 15 bases lay in between. Germline loops: CDR1 MRHNA, CDR2 SNTAGT. The CDR3 loop is CASTRGGANGYTF. The CDR3, as DNA: TGTGCCAGCACCCGGGGAGGGGCGAATGGCTACACCTTC.

The chain uses TRBV7-9 and TRBJ2-1; D is perhaps TRBD1 (8 bases). The CDR3 is made up of 15 amino acids. From germline, CDR1 is SEHNR and CDR2 FQNEAQ (reference sequence). The ends were cut back, 4 bases at V and 6 bases at J, with 16 bases in the middle. Here the CDR3 reads CASSSLDREGNEQFF. CDR3 DNA: TGTGCCAGCAGCTCTCTGGACAGGGAGGGCAATGAGCAGTTCTTC.

This clonotype was counted between two and nine times. CDR3 residues: CASSVVSDSGELFF. CDR3 nucleotides: TGTGCCAGCAGCGTAGTTTCCGATTCCGGGGAGCTGTTTTTT. The chain combines TRBV9 with TRBJ2-2; D unclear. Trimming removed 0 bases at V and 6 bases at J, with 9 bases between. Germline V lookup: CDR1 SGDLS, CDR2 YYNGEE. The CDR3 sequence is 14 residues long.

The V gene is TRBV6-5, the J gene TRBJ1-2, with 11 bases matching TRBD1. Germline CDR1 and CDR2: MNHEY and SVGAGI. This CDR3 has 17 amino acids. V shed 2 bases, J shed 4 bases, and the junction held 9 bases outside the gene matches. CDR3: CASSYLRTGGEGYGYTF. The CDR3 DNA sequence: TGTGCCAGCAGTTACCTCCGGACAGGGGGCGAGGGCTATGGCTACACCTTC.

This CDR3 is CSVAGGDSSGANVLTF. The CDR3 DNA follows: TGCAGCGTTGCAGGGGGCGATAGCTCTGGGGCCAACGTCCTGACTTTC. V gene TRBV29-1 combines with J gene TRBJ2-6; 8 nucleotides align to TRBD1. This CDR3 spans 16 amino acids. Germline V gene lookup returns CDR1 SQVTM and CDR2 ANQGSEA. J gave up 0 bases and V 4 bases, and 5 bases lay outside the gene matches.

V is TRBV3-1 and J is TRBJ1-1, with a tentative D call TRBD1 (5 bases). The V end lost 0 bases, the J end lost 1 base, and 24 bases lay between the germline ends. Germline V gene data show CDR1 as LGHDT and CDR2 as YNNKEL (reference sequence). The CDR3 is 20 amino acids. The CDR3 protein is CASSQDYRWVGRTRNTEAFF. In DNA form, the CDR3 reads TGTGCCAGCAGCCAAGATTATAGGTGGGTGGGACGCACGAGGAACACTGAAGCTTTCTTT.

This clonotype was seen only a few times. In nucleotides, the CDR3 is TGTGCCAGCAGTTCCGGCTCGAATGAGCAGTTCTTC. This translates into CASSSGSNEQFF. The rearrangement links TRBV12-3 or TRBV12-4 to TRBJ2-1; D uncertain. V was clipped by 4 bases and J by 7 bases, with 8 bases between them. This CDR3 has 12 residues.